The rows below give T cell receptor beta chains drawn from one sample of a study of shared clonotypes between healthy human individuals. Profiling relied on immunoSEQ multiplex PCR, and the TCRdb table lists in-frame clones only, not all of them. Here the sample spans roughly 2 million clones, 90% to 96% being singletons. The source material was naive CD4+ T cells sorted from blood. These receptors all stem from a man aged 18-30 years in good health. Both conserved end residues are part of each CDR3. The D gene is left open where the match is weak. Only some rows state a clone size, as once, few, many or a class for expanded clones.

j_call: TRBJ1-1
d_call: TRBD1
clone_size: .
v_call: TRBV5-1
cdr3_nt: TGCGCCAGCAGCTACTTCGGACAGGGGGCGGCCGTGGCCGTCTCTGAAGCTTTCTTT
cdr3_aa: CASSYFGQGAAVAVSEAFF

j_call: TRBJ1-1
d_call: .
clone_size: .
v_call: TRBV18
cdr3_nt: TGTGCCAGCTCAAAAAACGAAATGAACACTGAAGCTTTCTTT
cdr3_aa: CASSKNEMNTEAFF

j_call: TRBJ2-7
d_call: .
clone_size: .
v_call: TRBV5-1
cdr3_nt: TGCGCCAGCAGGGTGGAAGGGACTGCCTCCTACGAGCAGTACTTC
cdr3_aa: CASRVEGTASYEQYF

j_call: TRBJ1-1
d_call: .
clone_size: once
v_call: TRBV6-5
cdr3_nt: TGTGCCAGCAGGCGTCAGGAAAACACTGAAGCTTTCTTT
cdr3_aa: CASRRQENTEAFF

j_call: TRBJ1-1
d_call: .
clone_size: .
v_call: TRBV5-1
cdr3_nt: TGCGCCAGCAGCACGGGGTTTGGGGGTTGGGACACTGAAGCTTTCTTT
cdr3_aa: CASSTGFGGWDTEAFF

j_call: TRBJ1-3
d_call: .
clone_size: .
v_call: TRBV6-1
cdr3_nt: TGTGCCAGCAGGGACGGCTCTGGAAACACCATATATTTT
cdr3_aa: CASRDGSGNTIYF

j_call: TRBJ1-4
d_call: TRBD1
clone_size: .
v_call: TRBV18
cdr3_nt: TGTGCCAGCTCACCGCCGGGACAGGGGGGAGAAAAACTGTTTTTT
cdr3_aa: CASSPPGQGGEKLFF

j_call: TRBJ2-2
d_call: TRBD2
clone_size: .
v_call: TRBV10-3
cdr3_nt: TGTGCCATCACTAGCGGGAGAGATGGCGGGGAGCTGTTTTTT
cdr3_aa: CAITSGRDGGELFF

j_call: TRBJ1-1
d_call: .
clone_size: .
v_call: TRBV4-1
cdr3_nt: TGCGCCAGCAGCCAAGGGAGGGCGGCGGACACTGAAGCTTTCTTT
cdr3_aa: CASSQGRAADTEAFF

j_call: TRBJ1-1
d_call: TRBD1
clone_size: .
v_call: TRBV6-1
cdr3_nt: TGTGCCAGCAGTGGTGGGACAGGGGGCAACACTGAAGCTTTCTTT
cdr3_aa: CASSGGTGGNTEAFF

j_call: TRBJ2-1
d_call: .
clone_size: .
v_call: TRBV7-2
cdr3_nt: TGTGCCAGCAGCTTATTTAATGAGCAGTTCTTC
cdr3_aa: CASSLFNEQFF

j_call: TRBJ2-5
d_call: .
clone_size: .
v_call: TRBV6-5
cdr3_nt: TGTGCCAGCAGTTACTCGACGGGTTCTGAGACCCAGTACTTC
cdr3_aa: CASSYSTGSETQYF

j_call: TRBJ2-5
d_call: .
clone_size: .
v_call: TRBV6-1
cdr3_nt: TGTGCCAGCAGTGAATGGGAAGGGTTAGAGACCCAGTACTTC
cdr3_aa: CASSEWEGLETQYF

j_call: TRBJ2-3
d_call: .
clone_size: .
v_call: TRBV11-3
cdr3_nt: TGTGCCAGCAGCTTCGGCAGGGCTGCAGATACGCAGTATTTT
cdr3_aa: CASSFGRAADTQYF

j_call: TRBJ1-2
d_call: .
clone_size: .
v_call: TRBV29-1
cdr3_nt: TGCAGCGTTTTATACAGGGAGACTAACTATGGCTACACCTTC
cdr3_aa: CSVLYRETNYGYTF

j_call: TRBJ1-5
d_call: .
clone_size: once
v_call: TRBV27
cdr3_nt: TGTGCCAGCAGACCAGGACCAAACAGGGAACAGCCCCAGCATTTT
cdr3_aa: CASRPGPNREQPQHF

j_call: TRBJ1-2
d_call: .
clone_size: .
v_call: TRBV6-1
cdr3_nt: TGTACCAGCAGTGAATACGAAGGGTTGGGCAACTATGGCTACACCTTC
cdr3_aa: CTSSEYEGLGNYGYTF